One and the same sample provided the 18 T cell receptor beta chains below, sequenced in a study of metastatic and nonmetastatic thyroid tumors. Through MiXCR, TCRdb re-clonotyped the PCR reads. The sample has 37,000 or so clones, about a sixth seen once. Thyroid surgery took place with no prior treatment in any patient. Sequenced input: blood. These receptors were taken from a male donor with papillary thyroid cancer or a benign thyroid nodule (not recorded which). Some clones in this sample may be carry-over from other donors' samples.

This clone was observed many times. The chain joins TRBV7-2 to TRBJ2-1, with D unclear. Germline CDR1 SGHTA, CDR2 FQGNSA. V lost 5 bases and J 5 bases, leaving 10 bases between the germline ends. This CDR3 region has 13 residues. CDR3 amino acids: CASSRKGNNEQFF. CDR3 in DNA: TGTGCCAGCAGCAGGAAAGGCAACAATGAGCAGTTCTTC.

This clone was counted a few times. The V call is TRBV28, the J call TRBJ2-7; no definite D call. Germline CDR1 MDHEN, CDR2 SYDVKM. V was trimmed by 6 bases and J by 1 base, leaving 16 bases between them. CDR3 length equals 15 residues. The CDR3 DNA sequence: TGTGCCAGCAGCCTACCTTACGGGCCGTCCTACGAGCAGTACTTC. Protein product: CASSLPYGPSYEQYF.

V usage is TRBV20-1 and J usage is TRBJ2-1; maybe TRBD2 (5 bases). Germline assignment: CDR1 DFQATT and CDR2 SNEGSKA (reference sequence). V dropped 1 base and J dropped 9 bases, with 13 bases sitting between them. The CDR3 is 13 amino acids. Written as DNA, the CDR3 is TGCAGTGCTAGAGCCCTGAGGGCCGCTGAGCAGTTCTTC. Translation: CSARALRAAEQFF.

This clone was recorded at least ten times. This chain connects TRBV4-1 to TRBJ2-2, with D tentatively TRBD2 (5 bases). V was clipped by 1 base and J by 4 bases, with 10 bases between them. This CDR3 spans 15 amino acids. The germline CDR1 and CDR2 sequences are MGHRA and YSYEKL. The CDR3 loop reads CASSQVPAVTGELFF. CDR3 coding DNA: TGCGCCAGCAGCCAAGTTCCAGCGGTCACCGGGGAGCTGTTTTTT.

This clone has a handful of counts. Given a much more abundant clone one base away, this may be a read error. The chain carries TRBV11-1 and TRBJ1-4; unclear D gene. V dropped 5 bases and J dropped 2 bases, with 24 bases sitting between them. CDR1 is SGHAT, CDR2 FQDESV, per germline (reference sequence). CDR3 length: 19 amino acids. CDR3 sequence: CASSVPVEWGRSTNEKLFF. CDR3 sequence (DNA): TGTGCCAGCAGCGTACCAGTCGAATGGGGAAGGTCGACTAATGAAAAACTGTTTTTT.

This clone was counted at least ten times. The chain carries TRBV5-1 and TRBJ1-1; D gene ambiguous. Trimming left V 0 bases short and J 5 bases short, with 8 bases between. This CDR3 has 13 residues. Germline assignment: CDR1 SGHRS and CDR2 YFSETQ. CDR3 protein: CASSLERGTEAFF. CDR3 coding DNA: TGCGCCAGCAGCTTGGAACGTGGGACTGAAGCTTTCTTT.

Ten or more counts support this clone. V usage is TRBV7-9 and J usage is TRBJ2-5, with D hard to call. Germline V gives CDR1 SEHNR, CDR2 FQNEAQ (reference sequence). With 1 base removed from V and 2 bases from J, the gap between germline ends came to 11 bases. The CDR3 covers 15 residues. The CDR3 protein is CASSLVGRLQETQYF. The CDR3 DNA reads TGTGCCAGCAGCTTAGTTGGCAGGCTTCAAGAGACCCAGTACTTC.

This clone occurred once. This may be a read error: a much more frequent sequence differs by one nucleotide. V usage is TRBV5-8 and J usage is TRBJ1-3, with D possibly matching TRBD1 (5 bases). CDR3 length: 20 amino acids. The germline V gene has CDR1 SGHTS and CDR2 YDEGEE. CDR3 loop: CVSSSHPERDFGSSGNTIYF. The CDR3 DNA is TGTGTCAGCAGCTCCCATCCCGAGAGGGACTTCGGGAGCTCTGGAAACACCATATACTTT. Full variable domain (missing parts from reference TRBV5-8 and TRBJ1-3): EAGVTQSPTHLIKTRGQQATLRCSPISGHTSVYWYQQALGLGLQFLLWYDEGEERNRGNFPPRFSGRQFPNYSSELNVNALELEDSALYLCVSSSHPERDFGSSGNTIYFGEGSWLTVV.

This clone is classed as medium-sized. V and J are TRBV6-1 and TRBJ2-7; 7 nucleotides line up with TRBD2. The CDR3 extends over 13 amino acids. Germline CDR1 is MNHNS and CDR2 is SASEGT. Losses at the gene ends were 6 bases for V and 6 bases for J; bases not matched to a gene: 8. The chain's CDR3 is CASRRDPGGEQYF. As DNA, the CDR3 is TGTGCCAGCAGGAGGGACCCGGGGGGCGAGCAGTACTTC.

The table lists this clone with many counts. V is TRBV5-1 and J is TRBJ2-1; no clear D. With 4 bases removed from V and 1 base from J, the gap between germline ends came to 12 bases. The germline gives CDR1 SGHRS, CDR2 YFSETQ. The CDR3 length is 15 residues. The chain's CDR3 is CASSRQAESYNEQFF. The CDR3 DNA reads as TGCGCCAGCAGCCGTCAGGCGGAGTCCTACAATGAGCAGTTCTTC.

This chain connects TRBV28 to TRBJ1-6, with D maybe TRBD1 (6 bases). V lost 6 bases and J 7 bases, leaving 13 bases between the germline ends. This CDR3 region has 14 residues. The germline V gene has CDR1 MDHEN and CDR2 SYDVKM. The CDR3 protein is CASSQTGINSPLHF. CDR3 bases: TGTGCCAGCAGCCAAACAGGGATAAATTCACCCCTCCACTTT. Drawing the rest from reference TRBV28 and TRBJ1-6, the complete variable domain is DVKVTQSSRYLVKRTGEKVFLECVQDMDHENMFWYRQDPGLGLRLIYFSYDVKMKEKGDIPEGYSVSREKKERFSLILESASTNQTSMYLCASSQTGINSPLHFGNGTRLTVT.

In regard to this clone: A much larger clone differs from this one at a single base, so this may be a read error. The gene calls are TRBV11-1 and TRBJ2-1, with 7 nucleotides matching TRBD1. Gene TRBJ2-5 matches the end of the DNA better, so the J call may be wrong. This CDR3 comprises 15 residues. The V gene's germline CDR1 is SGHAT and CDR2 FQDESV (reference sequence). The CDR3 sequence is CASTPSRDSKETQYF. The CDR3 DNA reads TGTGCCAGCACCCCCTCCCGGGACAGCAAAGAGACCCAGTACTTC.

This clone appeared many times. The rearrangement links TRBV29-1 to TRBJ2-7; D unclear. CDR3 length: 13 residues. Per germline, CDR1 SQVTM and CDR2 ANQGSEA. The CDR3 protein is CSFQDRNSYEQYF. DNA of the CDR3: TGCAGTTTTCAAGACCGAAACTCCTACGAGCAGTACTTC.

This clone came up many times. Other DNA sequences in the sample encode the same CDR3. The rearrangement links TRBV20-1 to TRBJ1-4; tentatively, D is TRBD1 (6 bases). The V end lost 3 bases, the J end lost 7 bases, and 18 bases lay between the germline ends. Germline lookup yields CDR1 DFQATT and CDR2 SNEGSKA (reference sequence). The CDR3 has 15 residues. DNA of the CDR3: TGCAGTGCTAGTAGCCCGGGGGGCGCGAGTGAAAAACTGTTTTTT. It is translated as CSASSPGGASEKLFF.

This clone was seen many times. This rearrangement joins TRBV4-1 to TRBJ1-1; 9 bases match TRBD1. The germline V gene has CDR1 MGHRA and CDR2 YSYEKL. J lost 7 bases, V lost 0 bases, and 9 bases had no gene match. This CDR3 is built from 16 residues. The CDR3 DNA sequence: TGCGCCAGCAGCCAAGAAAGTGTTCTGACAGGGGGTGAAGCTTTCTTT. Translated: CASSQESVLTGGEAFF.

This clone has a handful of counts. The gene calls are TRBV6-4 and TRBJ1-2; TRBD1 agrees at 8 bases. Per the germline V gene, CDR1 is MRHNA and CDR2 is SNTAGT. This CDR3 is 13 amino acids long. The V segment lost 10 bases and the J segment 2 bases; nucleotides outside the gene matches: 6. CDR3 coding DNA: TGTGCCATTCTCGACAGGGGAAACTATGGCTACACCTTC. Translated: CAILDRGNYGYTF.

Comments on this clone: Given a much more abundant clone one base away, this may be a read error. Other DNA sequences within the sample encode an identical CDR3. CDR3 in amino acids: CASSLQGAGGVETQYF. CDR3 DNA sequence: TGTGCCAGCAGCTTACAAGGTGCAGGGGGTGTAGAGACCCAGTACTTC. This chain uses TRBV7-7 with TRBJ2-5; the match to TRBD1 covers 7 bases. Trimming cost V 2 bases and J 4 bases; bases outside gene matches: 10. The CDR3 covers 16 residues. Germline V lookup: CDR1 SSHAT, CDR2 FNYEAQ (reference sequence).

About this clone itself: One junction end does not reproduce the germline sequence, and a read error may be involved. The chain links TRBV12-3 or TRBV12-4 to TRBJ2-3, with D perhaps being TRBD1 or TRBD2 (6 bases each). The CDR3 loop spans 15 amino acids. The chain's CDR3 is CASIPGEAGTYTQYF. CDR3 DNA sequence: TGTGCCAGCATCCCAGGGGAGGCGGGCACATATACGCAGTATTTT.